This T cell receptor (beta chain) was documented in a study of T cell responses to AZD1222 COVID-19 vaccine. Study overall: Pooling of second doses given at about 4 or about 12 weeks was done.

Assay: immunoSEQ multiplex PCR; the TCRdb copy retains only in-frame clones and omits some. The repertoire consists of 84,000 or so clones, with 80% to 90% occurring once and the leading ten covering roughly 7.9%. To note about this clone: Its cognate antigen is unknown.

General study points: At baseline, just a handful of AZD1222 recipients tested seropositive. Elevations in Spike-specific TCR breadth and depth followed administration of two AZD1222 doses. Researchers took repertoire samples only after the peak T cell response had come.

This CDR3 is 14 amino acids long. The germline gives CDR1 SGHNT, CDR2 YYREEE (reference sequence). V was trimmed by 10 bases and J by 2 bases, leaving 18 bases between them. The TCR was taken from an adult in good health. Sequenced here: peripheral blood, sampled on day 0 of AZD1222 vaccination. This rearrangement joins TRBV5-4 to TRBJ2-5; D is perhaps TRBD2 (7 bases). CDR3 DNA: TGTGCCGGGTCCGGCAGGGGAGGGCAAGAGACCCAGTACTTC. Residues: CAGSGRGGQETQYF.